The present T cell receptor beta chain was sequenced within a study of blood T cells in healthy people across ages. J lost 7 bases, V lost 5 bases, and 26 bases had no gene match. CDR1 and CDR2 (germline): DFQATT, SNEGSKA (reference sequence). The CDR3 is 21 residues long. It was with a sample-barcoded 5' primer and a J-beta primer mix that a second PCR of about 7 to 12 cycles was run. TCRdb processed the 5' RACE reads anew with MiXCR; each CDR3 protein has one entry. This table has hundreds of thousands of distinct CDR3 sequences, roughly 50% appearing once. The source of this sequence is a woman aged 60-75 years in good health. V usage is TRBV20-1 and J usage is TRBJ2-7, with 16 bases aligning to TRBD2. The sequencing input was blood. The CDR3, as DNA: TGCAGTGCTGGGACCCCGAGGTGGGGACTAGCGGGAGGGCCCTCGCGCAATGAGCAGTACTTC. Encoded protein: CSAGTPRWGLAGGPSRNEQYF.